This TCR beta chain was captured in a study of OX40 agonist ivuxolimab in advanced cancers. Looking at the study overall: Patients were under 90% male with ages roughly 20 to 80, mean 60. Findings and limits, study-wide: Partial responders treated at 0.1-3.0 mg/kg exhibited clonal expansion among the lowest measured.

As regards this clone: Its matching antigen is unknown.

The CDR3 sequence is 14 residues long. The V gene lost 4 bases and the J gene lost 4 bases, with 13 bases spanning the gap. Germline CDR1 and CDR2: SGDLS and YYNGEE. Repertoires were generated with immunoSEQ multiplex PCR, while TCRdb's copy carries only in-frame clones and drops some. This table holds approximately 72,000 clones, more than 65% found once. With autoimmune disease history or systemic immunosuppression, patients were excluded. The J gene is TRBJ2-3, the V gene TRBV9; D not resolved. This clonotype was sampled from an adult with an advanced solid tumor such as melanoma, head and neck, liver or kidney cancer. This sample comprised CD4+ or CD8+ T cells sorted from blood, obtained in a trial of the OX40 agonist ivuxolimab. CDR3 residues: CASSRGEFADTQYF. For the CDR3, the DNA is TGTGCCAGCAGCAGAGGCGAGTTTGCAGATACGCAGTATTTT.